This T cell receptor (beta chain) stems from a study of glioma-infiltrating T cells after dendritic cell vaccination (dated by TCRdb to the mid-2010s). Background for the entire study: A cohort of roughly 15 glioblastoma patients from Phase I and II dendritic cell vaccination trials was included, of whom 9 were newly diagnosed and 6 had recurrent disease. The vaccine consisted of monocyte-derived dendritic cells cultured less than 9 days with IL-4 and GM-CSF, then pulsed overnight with autologous tumor lysate. TCR sequencing metrics, including TIL content and tumor-blood repertoire overlap, were correlated with survival after dendritic cell vaccination. Tumor-infiltrating lymphocyte content was quantified and tumor and blood repertoires were compared in dendritic cell-vaccinated glioblastoma patients by deep sequencing of TCR beta CDR3 regions. Patients received autologous tumor lysate-pulsed dendritic cell vaccination between about 2003 and 2013. Three intradermal dendritic cell vaccine injections were administered to patients at biweekly intervals in the arm below the axilla. Study-wide conclusions, independent of this receptor: The cohort was small and heterogeneous, few patients had complete blood and tumor sets, and even fewer had initial-recurrent tumor pairs. After dendritic cell vaccination, a higher estimated pretreatment TIL content predicted longer time to progression and overall survival. No direct relationship between TCR clonality and survival was found, suggesting a diverse polyclonal response may matter. The TCR overlap response model with three groups was called speculative and said to need prospective validation.

Patients were selected for having adequate residual fresh-frozen tumor tissue and more than two years of available survival data. None of the glioblastoma patients carried an isocitrate dehydrogenase mutation, although molecular status otherwise varied. PBMC were collected before vaccination, two weeks after the third vaccination, and at tumor progression if tumor progression occurred. The Qiagen DNeasy Blood extraction Kit was used for extraction of genomic DNA. Note on this clone: Its antigen has not been determined. No base qualities exist here, and no much larger clone lies one base off it.

TCRB CDR3 regions were amplified from about 2 ug genomic DNA, or all available DNA if less, using the immunoSEQ assay. The multiplex PCR relied on 60 forward primers for TCR V beta segments and 13 reverse primers for J beta segments. To estimate the number of reads per starting template, synthetic control templates were added to each sample at limiting dilution. The Illumina HiSeq System generated 87 bp sequencing reads. Regarding the original processing steps: To remove PCR and sequencing errors, closely related sequences were merged with a nearest neighbor algorithm. TCR overlap was measured as the percentage of unique tumor TCR beta sequences also present in the same patient's peripheral blood. TCRdb re-hosts the immuneACCESS table, in-frame sequences only. Its copies lack some clones; in the studies checked, an unresolved V gene accounts for under half of them, and the cause for the rest is not known. The DNA gave D and trimming, while V, J and clone size come from that table. Within this sample are about 92,000 clones, with 85% to 90% of them counted one time only. The ten biggest clones cover approximately 14% of the sample.

Source: blood, taken before dendritic cell vaccination. This clonotype originated in a human donor with glioblastoma.

The CDR3 is CASTDRANYGYTF. The sequence in DNA is TGTGCCAGCACCGACAGGGCAAACTATGGCTACACCTTC. The chain is assembled from TRBV6-1 and TRBJ1-2; a stretch of 7 junction bases matches TRBD1. Compared with germline, V lacks 7 bases and J lacks 2 bases; bases without a gene match: 4. The germline V gene supplies CDR1 MNHNS and CDR2 SASEGT. Taken from cysteine to phenylalanine, the CDR3 has 13 residues. Only the CDR3 DNA stays, 39 bases, in frame from base 1.